Following are 5 T cell receptor beta chains from one sample sequenced in a study of T cell responses to AZD1222 COVID-19 vaccine. Measured with immunoSEQ multiplex PCR; TCRdb has only the in-frame clones, and not every one. The table lists roughly 60,000 clones, approximately 80% of them singletons. The material was peripheral blood, obtained 28 days after the second AZD1222 dose. These receptors all stem from an adult who received the AZD1222 COVID-19 vaccine.

J is TRBJ1-2 and V is TRBV5-1; D is perhaps TRBD1 (6 bases). The germline V and J ends were trimmed by 3 bases and 8 bases, with 17 bases remaining between them. The length of the CDR3 is 14 residues. From germline, CDR1 is SGHRS and CDR2 YFSETQ. The DNA of the CDR3 is TGCGCCAGCAGCTCGGGACACTGGGTCCTAGGCTACACCTTC. Its translation is CASSSGHWVLGYTF. Complete variable domain (other parts from reference TRBV5-1 and TRBJ1-2): KAGVTQTPRYLIKTRGQQVTLSCSPISGHRSVSWYQQTPGQGLQFLFEYFSETQRNKGNFPGRFSGRQFSNSRSEMNVSTLELGDSALYLCASSSGHWVLGYTFGSGTRLTVV.

The J gene is TRBJ1-2, the V gene TRBV6-2 or TRBV6-3; D may be TRBD1 (5 bases). Germline CDR1 MNHEY, CDR2 SVGEGT. V was clipped by 6 bases and J by 5 bases, with 16 bases between them. The CDR3 is 14 amino acids. The CDR3 here is CASSPGTLGYGYTF. CDR3 DNA sequence: TGTGCCAGCAGCCCCGGGACCCTGGGATATGGCTACACCTTC.

This clone was seen more than once but under ten times. This chain connects TRBV5-6 to TRBJ2-2, with D possibly called TRBD1 or TRBD2 (5 bases each). CDR1 SGHDT and CDR2 YYEEEE come from the germline V gene. CDR3 length equals 17 residues. Deletions cut 3 bases from V and 3 bases from J, with 18 bases between. In DNA form, the CDR3 reads TGTGCCAGCAGCTCTGAGAGGTGGGGGAGCTACACCGGGGAGCTGTTTTTT. Residues: CASSSERWGSYTGELFF.

This chain joins TRBV13 and TRBJ2-7, with 11 bases fitting TRBD1. Germline CDR1 and CDR2: PRHDT and FYEKMQ (reference sequence). V lost 7 bases, J lost 4 bases, and 15 bases stayed unmatched. The CDR3 loop spans 17 amino acids. In nucleotides, the CDR3 is TGTGCCAGCAACACCGGGACAGGGGGGCTGGGAAGTTACGAGCAGTACTTC. Protein: CASNTGTGGLGSYEQYF.

V gene TRBV9 combines with J gene TRBJ1-3; D is possibly TRBD1 (5 bases). There are 17 residues in the CDR3. Between the trimmed V and J ends, which lost 4 bases and 4 bases, there was a span of 21 bases. Germline V CDR1 and CDR2: SGDLS, YYNGEE. The CDR3 protein is CASSPPGKGTAGNTIYF. The DNA of the CDR3 is TGTGCCAGCAGCCCGCCAGGGAAAGGGACTGCGGGAAACACCATATATTTT.